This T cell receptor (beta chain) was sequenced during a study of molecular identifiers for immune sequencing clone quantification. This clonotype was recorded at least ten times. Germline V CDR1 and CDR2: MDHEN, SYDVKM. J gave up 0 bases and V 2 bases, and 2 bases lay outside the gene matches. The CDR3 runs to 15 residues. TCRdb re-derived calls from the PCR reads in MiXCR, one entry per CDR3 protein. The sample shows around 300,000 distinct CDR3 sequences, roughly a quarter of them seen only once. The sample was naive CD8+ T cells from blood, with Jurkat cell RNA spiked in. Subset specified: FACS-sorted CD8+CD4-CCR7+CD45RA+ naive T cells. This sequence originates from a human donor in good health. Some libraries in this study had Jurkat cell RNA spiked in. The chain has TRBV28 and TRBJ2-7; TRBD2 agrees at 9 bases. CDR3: CASSLLAGSSYEQYF. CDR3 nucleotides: TGTGCCAGCAGTTTACTAGCGGGGTCCTCCTACGAGCAGTACTTC.